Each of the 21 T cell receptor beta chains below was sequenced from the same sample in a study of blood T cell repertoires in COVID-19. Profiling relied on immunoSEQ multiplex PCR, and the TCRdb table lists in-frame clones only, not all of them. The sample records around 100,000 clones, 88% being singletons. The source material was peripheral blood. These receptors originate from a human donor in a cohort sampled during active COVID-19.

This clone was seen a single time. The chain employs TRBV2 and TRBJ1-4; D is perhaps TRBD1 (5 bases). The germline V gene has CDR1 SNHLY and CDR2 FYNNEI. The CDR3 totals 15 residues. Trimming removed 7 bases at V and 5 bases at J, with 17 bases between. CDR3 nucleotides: TGTGCCAGCACCACGACGGTAGGGGTCAATGAAAAACTGTTTTTT. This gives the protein CASTTTVGVNEKLFF.

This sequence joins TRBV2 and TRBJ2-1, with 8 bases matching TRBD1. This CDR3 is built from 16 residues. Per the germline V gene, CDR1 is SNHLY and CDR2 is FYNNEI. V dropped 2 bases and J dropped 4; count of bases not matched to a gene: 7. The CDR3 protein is CASSEPRGRLYNEQFF. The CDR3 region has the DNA TGTGCCAGCAGTGAACCCAGGGGGCGATTGTACAATGAGCAGTTCTTC.

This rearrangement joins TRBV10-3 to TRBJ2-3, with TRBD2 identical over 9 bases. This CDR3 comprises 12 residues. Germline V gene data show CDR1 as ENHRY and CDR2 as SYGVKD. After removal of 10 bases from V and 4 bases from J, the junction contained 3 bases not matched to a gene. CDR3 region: CASRGGADTQYF. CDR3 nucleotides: TGTGCCAGCCGCGGGGGGGCAGATACGCAGTATTTT.

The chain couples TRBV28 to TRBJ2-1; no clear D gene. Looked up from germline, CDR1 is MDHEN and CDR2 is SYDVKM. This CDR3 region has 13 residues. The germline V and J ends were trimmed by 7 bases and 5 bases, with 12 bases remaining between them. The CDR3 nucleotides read TGTGCCAGCACAATACAAATGGACAATGAGCAGTTCTTC. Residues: CASTIQMDNEQFF.

CDR3 protein: CAHIQGANLGTQYF. The CDR3 nucleotides are TGTGCCCATATACAGGGGGCTAATCTTGGTACGCAGTATTTT. The rearrangement uses TRBV30 and TRBJ2-3; 9 positions agree with TRBD1. From germline, CDR1 is GTSNPN and CDR2 SVGIG (reference sequence). V was pared by 8 bases and J by 8 bases, with 14 bases of the junction left unmatched. This CDR3 contains 14 residues.

CDR3 nucleotide sequence: TGTGCCAGCAGTAACCCTAACAGGGGGCGTCTCTTGGTTTACGAGCAGTACTTC. Translating gives CASSNPNRGRLLVYEQYF. The genes are TRBV27 and TRBJ2-7; 9 positions match TRBD1. This CDR3 has 18 residues. CDR1 is MNHEY, CDR2 SMNVEV, per germline (reference sequence). V lost 5 bases to trimming and J lost 4 bases; unmatched junction nucleotides: 18.

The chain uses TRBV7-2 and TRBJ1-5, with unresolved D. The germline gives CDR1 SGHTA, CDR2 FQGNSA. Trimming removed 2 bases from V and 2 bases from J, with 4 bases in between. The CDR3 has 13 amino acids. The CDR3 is CASSLRGNQPQHF. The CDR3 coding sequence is TGTGCCAGCAGCTTAAGAGGCAATCAGCCCCAGCATTTT.

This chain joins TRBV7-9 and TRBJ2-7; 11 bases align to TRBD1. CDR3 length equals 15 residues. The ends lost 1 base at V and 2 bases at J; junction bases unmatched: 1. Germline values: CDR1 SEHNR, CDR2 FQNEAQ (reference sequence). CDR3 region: CASSLGTGGPYEQYF. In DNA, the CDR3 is TGTGCCAGCAGCTTAGGGACAGGGGGCCCCTACGAGCAGTACTTC.

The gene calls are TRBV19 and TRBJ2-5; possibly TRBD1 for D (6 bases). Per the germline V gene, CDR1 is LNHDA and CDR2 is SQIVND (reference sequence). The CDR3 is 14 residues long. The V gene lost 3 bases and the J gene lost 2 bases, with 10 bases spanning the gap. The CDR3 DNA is TGTGCCAGTAGTATGCAGCAGGGGCAAGAGACCCAGTACTTC. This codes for CASSMQQGQETQYF.

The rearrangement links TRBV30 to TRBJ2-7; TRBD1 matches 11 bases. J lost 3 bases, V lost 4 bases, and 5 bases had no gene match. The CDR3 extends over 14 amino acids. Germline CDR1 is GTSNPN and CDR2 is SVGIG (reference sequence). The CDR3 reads CAWNAGQGDYEQYF. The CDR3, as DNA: TGTGCCTGGAACGCGGGACAGGGGGACTACGAGCAGTACTTC.

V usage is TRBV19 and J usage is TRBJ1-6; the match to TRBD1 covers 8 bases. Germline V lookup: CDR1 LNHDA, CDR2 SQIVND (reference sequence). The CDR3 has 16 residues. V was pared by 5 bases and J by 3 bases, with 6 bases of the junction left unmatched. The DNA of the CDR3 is TGTGCCAGTAGTCCTGACAGGGGTGTCTATAATTCACCCCTCCACTTT. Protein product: CASSPDRGVYNSPLHF. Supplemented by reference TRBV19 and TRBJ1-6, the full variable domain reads DGGITQSPKYLFRKEGQNVTLSCEQNLNHDAMYWYRQDPGQGLRLIYYSQIVNDFQKGDIAEGYSVSREKKESFPLTVTSAQKNPTAFYLCASSPDRGVYNSPLHFGNGTRLTVT.

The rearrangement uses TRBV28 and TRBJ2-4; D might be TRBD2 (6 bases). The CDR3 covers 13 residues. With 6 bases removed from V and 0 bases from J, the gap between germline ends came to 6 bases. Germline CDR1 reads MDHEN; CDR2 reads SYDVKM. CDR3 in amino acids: CASRGLAKNIQYF. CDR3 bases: TGTGCCAGCAGGGGACTAGCCAAAAACATTCAGTACTTC. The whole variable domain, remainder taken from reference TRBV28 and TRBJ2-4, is DVKVTQSSRYLVKRTGEKVFLECVQDMDHENMFWYRQDPGLGLRLIYFSYDVKMKEKGDIPEGYSVSREKKERFSLILESASTNQTSMYLCASRGLAKNIQYFGAGTRLSVL.

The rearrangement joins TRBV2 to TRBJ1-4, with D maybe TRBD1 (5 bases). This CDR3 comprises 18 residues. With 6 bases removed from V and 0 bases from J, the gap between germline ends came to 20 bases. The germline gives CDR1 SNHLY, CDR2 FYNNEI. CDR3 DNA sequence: TGTGCCAGCAGCTACGATGTGACAGCTCCTCCAACTAATGAAAAACTGTTTTTT. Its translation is CASSYDVTAPPTNEKLFF.

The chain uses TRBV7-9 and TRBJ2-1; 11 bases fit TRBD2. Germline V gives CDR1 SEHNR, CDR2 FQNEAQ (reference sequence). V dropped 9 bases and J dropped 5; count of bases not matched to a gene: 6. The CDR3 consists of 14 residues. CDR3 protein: CARSTGLADNEQFF. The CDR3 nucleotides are TGTGCCAGATCTACGGGACTAGCGGACAATGAGCAGTTCTTC.

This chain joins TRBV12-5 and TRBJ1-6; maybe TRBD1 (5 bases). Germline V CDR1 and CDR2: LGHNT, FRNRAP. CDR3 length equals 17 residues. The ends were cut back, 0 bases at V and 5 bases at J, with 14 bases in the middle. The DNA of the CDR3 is TGTGCTAGTGGTTTGGTATTGGGGCCCAAAAATAATTCACCCCTCCACTTT. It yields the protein CASGLVLGPKNNSPLHF.

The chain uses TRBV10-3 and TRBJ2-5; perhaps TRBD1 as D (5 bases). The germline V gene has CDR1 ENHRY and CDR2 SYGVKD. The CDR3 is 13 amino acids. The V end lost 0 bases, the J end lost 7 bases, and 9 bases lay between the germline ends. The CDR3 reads CAISESQGWTQYF. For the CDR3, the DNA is TGTGCCATCAGTGAGTCGCAGGGTTGGACCCAGTACTTC.

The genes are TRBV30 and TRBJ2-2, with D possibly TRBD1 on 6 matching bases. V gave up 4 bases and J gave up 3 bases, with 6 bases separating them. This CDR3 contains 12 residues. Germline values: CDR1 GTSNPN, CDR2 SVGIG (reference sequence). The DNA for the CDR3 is TGTGCCTGGACAGGGGACACCGGGGAGCTGTTTTTT. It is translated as CAWTGDTGELFF.

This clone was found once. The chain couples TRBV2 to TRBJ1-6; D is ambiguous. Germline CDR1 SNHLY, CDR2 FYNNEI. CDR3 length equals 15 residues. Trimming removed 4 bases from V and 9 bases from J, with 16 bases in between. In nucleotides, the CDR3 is TGTGCCAGCAGTGGGAAACAGTCCAAATTTTCACCCCTCCACTTT. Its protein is CASSGKQSKFSPLHF.

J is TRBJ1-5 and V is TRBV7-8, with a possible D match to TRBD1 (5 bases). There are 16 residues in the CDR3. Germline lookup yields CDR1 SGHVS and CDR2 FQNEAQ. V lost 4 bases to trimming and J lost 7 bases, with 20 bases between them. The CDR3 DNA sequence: TGTGCCAGCAGCTCCTCCGGGGGGGGAAGCCGGCAGCCCCAGCATTTT. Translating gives CASSSSGGGSRQPQHF.

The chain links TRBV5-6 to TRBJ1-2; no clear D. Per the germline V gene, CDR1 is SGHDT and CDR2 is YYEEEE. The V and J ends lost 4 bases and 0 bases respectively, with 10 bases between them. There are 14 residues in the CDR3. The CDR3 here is CASSPVPTNYGYTF. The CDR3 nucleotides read TGTGCCAGCAGCCCGGTCCCTACTAACTATGGCTACACCTTC.

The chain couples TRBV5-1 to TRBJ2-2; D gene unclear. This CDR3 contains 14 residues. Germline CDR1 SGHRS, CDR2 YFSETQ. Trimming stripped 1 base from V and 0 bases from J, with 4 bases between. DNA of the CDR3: TGCGCCAGCAGCTTGAGCACGAACACCGGGGAGCTGTTTTTT. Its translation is CASSLSTNTGELFF.